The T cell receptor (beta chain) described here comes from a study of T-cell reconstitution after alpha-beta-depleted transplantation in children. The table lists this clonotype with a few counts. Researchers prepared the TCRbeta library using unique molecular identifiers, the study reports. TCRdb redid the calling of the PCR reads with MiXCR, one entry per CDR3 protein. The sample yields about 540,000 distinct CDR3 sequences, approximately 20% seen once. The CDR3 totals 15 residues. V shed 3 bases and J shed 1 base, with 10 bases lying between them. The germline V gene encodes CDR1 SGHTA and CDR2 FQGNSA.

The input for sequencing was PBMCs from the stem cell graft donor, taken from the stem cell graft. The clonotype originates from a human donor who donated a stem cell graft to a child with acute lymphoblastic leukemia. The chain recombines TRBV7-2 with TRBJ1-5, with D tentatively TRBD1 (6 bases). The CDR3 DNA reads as TGTGCCAGCAGCTTCGGGGGGGCAAGCAATCAGCCCCAGCATTTT. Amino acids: CASSFGGASNQPQHF.